The rows below give T cell receptor beta chains drawn from one sample of a study of blood T cells in healthy people across ages. TCRdb called the 5' RACE reads again in MiXCR, with one record for every CDR3 protein. The repertoire holds around 1.7 million distinct CDR3 sequences, with 28% as singletons. Sequencing was done on a sample of blood. The receptors were gathered from a woman aged 25 to 39 in good health. Both conserved end residues are part of each CDR3. A D gene is named only where the DNA matches it firmly. Size values are once, few and many counts, or a class for expanded clones, and some rows have none.

cdr3_nt	cdr3_aa	j_call	v_call	clone_size	d_call
TGCGCCAGCAGCTTGGGAGGACAGGGGTTGTATGAGCAGTTCTTC	CASSLGGQGLYEQFF	TRBJ2-1	TRBV5-1	.	TRBD1
TGCGCCAGCAGCCCTAGCGGGCCTGGCGATGAGCAGTTCTTC	CASSPSGPGDEQFF	TRBJ2-1	TRBV4-3	.	TRBD2
TGTGCCAGCAGCCCTCCAAAGGCAGATACGCAGTATTTT	CASSPPKADTQYF	TRBJ2-3	TRBV7-8	.	.
TGTGCCAGCGCCGCAGGGAAAAACATTCAGTACTTC	CASAAGKNIQYF	TRBJ2-4	TRBV12-3/TRBV12-4	few	.
TGTGCCAGCAGCAAGACTAGTCCCGGGGAGCTGTTTTTT	CASSKTSPGELFF	TRBJ2-2	TRBV12-3/TRBV12-4	few	.
TGTGCCAGCAGCGAGGAGGGACAGGGGAGGGCTTTCTTT	CASSEEGQGRAFF	TRBJ1-1	TRBV9	few	TRBD1
TGTGCCAGCAGGTGGACAGGGGAGGGAAACAATGAGCAGTTCTTC	CASRWTGEGNNEQFF	TRBJ2-1	TRBV5-5	.	TRBD1
TGTGCCAGCAGCCCGCAATTTGGGGAGCAGTACTTC	CASSPQFGEQYF	TRBJ2-7	TRBV7-2	.	.
TGCGCCAGCAGCTTGTTGGGACGACCTGAGGCCAAAAACATTCAGTACTTC	CASSLLGRPEAKNIQYF	TRBJ2-4	TRBV5-1	many	.
TGCGCCAGCAGCTTAGCGGGAGAGGGCTACAATGAGCAGTTCTTC	CASSLAGEGYNEQFF	TRBJ2-1	TRBV5-1	many	TRBD2
TGTGCCAGCACCCAAGATAGGGCCAGGGGCACAGATACGCAGTATTTT	CASTQDRARGTDTQYF	TRBJ2-3	TRBV3-1	few	.
TGCAGTGCAATTAGCGGGAGCAGCTCCGGGGAGCTGTTTTTT	CSAISGSSSGELFF	TRBJ2-2	TRBV20-1	.	TRBD2
TGTGCCACCAGTGGTTCTAATGAGGCCTCCTACAATGAGCAGTTCTTC	CATSGSNEASYNEQFF	TRBJ2-1	TRBV24-1	.	.
TGTGCCAGCGCAGGCTTTGGCGTGTACGAGCAGTACTTC	CASAGFGVYEQYF	TRBJ2-7	TRBV28	few	.
TGCGCCAGCAGTTTGGAATGGTCTGGCACAGATACGCAGTATTTT	CASSLEWSGTDTQYF	TRBJ2-3	TRBV5-1	few	.
TGTGCCAGCAGTTTCGGGCAGGGGTTAAATTATGAGCAGTTCTTC	CASSFGQGLNYEQFF	TRBJ2-1	TRBV12-3/TRBV12-4	once	.
TGTGCCAGCAACCCAGCGGGGACTAGGCCGTTCTTC	CASNPAGTRPFF	TRBJ2-1	TRBV12-3/TRBV12-4	once	TRBD2
TGTGCCAGCAGCTTAGTGACCCCCGGGTCTAATGAAAAACGGTTTTTT	CASSLVTPGSNEKRFF	TRBJ1-4	TRBV7-6	.	.
TGTGCCAGCTCACCGCTTAACAGGGGGGGCAAAAACGAGCAGTACTTC	CASSPLNRGGKNEQYF	TRBJ2-7	TRBV18	.	.
TGTGCCAGCAGCGAATCCTACTACGAGCAGTACTTC	CASSESYYEQYF	TRBJ2-7	TRBV5-5	.	.
TGTGCCACCAGTGATCCAAAGGAAGACACAGATACGCAGTATTTT	CATSDPKEDTDTQYF	TRBJ2-3	TRBV24-1	.	.
TGTGCCAGCAGTTTACCAGGGAACACCGAGCAGTACTTC	CASSLPGNTEQYF	TRBJ2-7	TRBV28	.	.
TGTGCCAGCAGCTGGCCCCGACAGGGGGTCGACGAGCAGTACTTC	CASSWPRQGVDEQYF	TRBJ2-7	TRBV28	few	TRBD1
TGCAGTGCTCGATATAGCGGAAGCACAGATGCGCAGTATTTT	CSARYSGSTDAQYF	TRBJ2-3	TRBV20-1	.	.
TGTGTCAGCAGCTGGGCGGTGTCTGAGCCCCAGCATTTT	CVSSWAVSEPQHF	TRBJ1-5	TRBV5-5	.	.
TGTGCCAGCAGTTCCCCTCGCTCAATTGAAAAACTGTTTTTT	CASSSPRSIEKLFF	TRBJ1-4	TRBV27	.	.
TGCAGTGCTAGGGCCCCGGGACAGGGCAGGGGAAATGAGCAGTTCTTC	CSARAPGQGRGNEQFF	TRBJ2-1	TRBV20-1	few	TRBD1
TGTGCCAGCAGCTTAACGAAGGGCGGGAGGGCCTACAATGAGCAGTTCTTC	CASSLTKGGRAYNEQFF	TRBJ2-1	TRBV7-3	.	TRBD2
TGTGCCAGCAATCGGGGAGACTTCTCTGGGGCCAACGTCCTGACTTTC	CASNRGDFSGANVLTF	TRBJ2-6	TRBV2	few	.
TGTGCCAGCAGCTCCGGCGCCAGGGGGGGGTACGAGCAGTACTTC	CASSSGARGGYEQYF	TRBJ2-7	TRBV5-6	.	.
TGTGCCAGCAGCGCCTCCGACAGGGGGCCAGGAAATGAGCAGTTCTTC	CASSASDRGPGNEQFF	TRBJ2-1	TRBV13	.	TRBD1
TGTGCCAGCAGCTTATCAGCGGGGGAATCTAATGAGCAGTTCTTC	CASSLSAGESNEQFF	TRBJ2-1	TRBV7-8	.	TRBD2
TGCAGCGTGGCCAAACTAGCAGGAGGTGGTGAGCAGTTCTTC	CSVAKLAGGGEQFF	TRBJ2-1	TRBV29-1	few	.
TGCGCCAGCAGCTTGGGTGGAAGGTTGGATGAAAAACTGTTTTTT	CASSLGGRLDEKLFF	TRBJ1-4	TRBV5-1	few	.
TGTGCCAGCAGCTTGTACGCGGCTCTTGCAACTAATGAAAAACTGTTTTTT	CASSLYAALATNEKLFF	TRBJ1-4	TRBV5-5	.	.
TGTGCCAGCAGGGGACAACCGTCAACTAATGAAAAACTGTTTTTT	CASRGQPSTNEKLFF	TRBJ1-4	TRBV5-5	.	.
TGCAGCGGGGGGGATGAGAGAGAAGCTTTCTTT	CSGGDEREAFF	TRBJ1-1	TRBV29-1	.	.
TGTGCCAGCAGTTTAAACCCCGGACTTTATGGCTACACCTTC	CASSLNPGLYGYTF	TRBJ1-2	TRBV12-3/TRBV12-4	medium-sized	.
TGTGCCAGCAATACAATCCTAGCGGGGGGCCACCAAGAGACCCAGTACTTC	CASNTILAGGHQETQYF	TRBJ2-5	TRBV12-3/TRBV12-4	.	TRBD2
TGTGCCACCAGCAGAAAAGGACAGGCGAATGAAGCTTTCTTT	CATSRKGQANEAFF	TRBJ1-1	TRBV15	.	TRBD1
TGTGCCAGCAGTCCGGGGCTTAGGACCTACGAGCAGTACTTC	CASSPGLRTYEQYF	TRBJ2-7	TRBV12-3/TRBV12-4	few	.
TGTGCTAGTGGTTCCCGGGACAGGGGACCCAACTATGGCTACACCTTC	CASGSRDRGPNYGYTF	TRBJ1-2	TRBV12-5	.	TRBD1
TGTGCCAGTAGCAGAATCGACATTTATGAGCAGTTCTTC	CASSRIDIYEQFF	TRBJ2-1	TRBV19	.	.
TGTGCCAGCAGCCAATCAGGGGGCGGCATTCAGTACTTC	CASSQSGGGIQYF	TRBJ2-4	TRBV14	few	TRBD1
TGTGCCAGCAGTGAAACCCGCAGGACCAGCGTCCTGACTTTC	CASSETRRTSVLTF	TRBJ2-6	TRBV2	.	.
TGCGCCAGCAGCTCGTCAATAGCGGGGGGGCAGGAGACCCAGTACTTC	CASSSSIAGGQETQYF	TRBJ2-5	TRBV5-1	.	TRBD2
TGTGCCAGCAGATCTACACTAGCGGGTACAGATACGCAGTATTTT	CASRSTLAGTDTQYF	TRBJ2-3	TRBV6-5	.	TRBD2
TGCGCCAGCAGATGGACAGGGAACACTGAAGCTTTCTTT	CASRWTGNTEAFF	TRBJ1-1	TRBV5-1	few	TRBD1